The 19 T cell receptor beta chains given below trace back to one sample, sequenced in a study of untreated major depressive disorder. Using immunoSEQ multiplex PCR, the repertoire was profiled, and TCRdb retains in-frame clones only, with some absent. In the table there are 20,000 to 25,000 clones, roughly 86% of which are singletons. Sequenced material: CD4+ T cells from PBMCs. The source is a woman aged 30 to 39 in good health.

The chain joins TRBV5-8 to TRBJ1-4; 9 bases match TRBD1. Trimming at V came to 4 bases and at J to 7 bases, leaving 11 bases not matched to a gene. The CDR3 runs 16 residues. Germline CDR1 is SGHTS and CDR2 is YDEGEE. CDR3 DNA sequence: TGTGCCAGCAGCCACTACACAGGGGGCGCGGTTGAAAAACTGTTTTTT. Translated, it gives CASSHYTGGAVEKLFF. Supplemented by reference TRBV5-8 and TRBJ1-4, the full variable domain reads EAGVTQSPTHLIKTRGQQATLRCSPISGHTSVYWYQQALGLGLQFLLWYDEGEERNRGNFPPRFSGRQFPNYSSELNVNALELEDSALYLCASSHYTGGAVEKLFFGSGTQLSVL.

The CDR3 sequence is CASSQQGAGVEKLFF. The CDR3, as DNA: TGTGCCAGTAGTCAACAGGGGGCCGGCGTTGAAAAACTGTTTTTT. The chain links TRBV19 to TRBJ1-4; 9 bases align to TRBD1. Germline CDR1 reads LNHDA; CDR2 reads SQIVND (reference sequence). Losses at the gene ends were 5 bases for V and 7 bases for J; bases not matched to a gene: 8. The CDR3 is 15 residues long.

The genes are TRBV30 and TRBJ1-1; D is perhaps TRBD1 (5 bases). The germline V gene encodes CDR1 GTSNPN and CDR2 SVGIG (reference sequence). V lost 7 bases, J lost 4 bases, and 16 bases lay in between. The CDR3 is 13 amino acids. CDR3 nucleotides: TGTGCCTCCCAGGGCTCGGAGGGCACTGAAGCTTTCTTT. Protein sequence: CASQGSEGTEAFF.

CDR3 sequence (DNA): TGTGCCTGGAACCAGGGGGGCCCTGGAAACACCATATATTTT. Protein sequence: CAWNQGGPGNTIYF. This chain connects TRBV30 to TRBJ1-3, with 7 nucleotides matching TRBD1. The germline CDR1 and CDR2 sequences are GTSNPN and SVGIG (reference sequence). The CDR3 consists of 14 residues. The trim removed 4 bases at V and 2 bases at J, leaving 5 bases unmatched.

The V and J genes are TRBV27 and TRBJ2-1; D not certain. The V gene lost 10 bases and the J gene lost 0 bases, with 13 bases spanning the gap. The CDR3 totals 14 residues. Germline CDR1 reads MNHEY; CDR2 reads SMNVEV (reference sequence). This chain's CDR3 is CATPSSSSYNEQFF. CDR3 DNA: TGTGCCACCCCGAGTTCTAGCTCCTACAATGAGCAGTTCTTC.

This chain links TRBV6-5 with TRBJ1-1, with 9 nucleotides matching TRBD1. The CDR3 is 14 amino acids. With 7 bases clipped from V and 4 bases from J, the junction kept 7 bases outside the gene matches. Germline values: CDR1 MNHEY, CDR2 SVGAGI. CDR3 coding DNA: TGTGCCAGCAAACCACAGGGGGCGGGCACTGAAGCTTTCTTT. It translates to CASKPQGAGTEAFF.

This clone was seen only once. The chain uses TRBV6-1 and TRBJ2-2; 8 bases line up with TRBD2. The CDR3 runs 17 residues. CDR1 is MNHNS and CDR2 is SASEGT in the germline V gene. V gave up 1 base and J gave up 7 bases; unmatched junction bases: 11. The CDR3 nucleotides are TGTGCCAGCAGTGAAGTAATTCCGGGGGGGCTTGACGGGGAGCTGTTTTTT. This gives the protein CASSEVIPGGLDGELFF.

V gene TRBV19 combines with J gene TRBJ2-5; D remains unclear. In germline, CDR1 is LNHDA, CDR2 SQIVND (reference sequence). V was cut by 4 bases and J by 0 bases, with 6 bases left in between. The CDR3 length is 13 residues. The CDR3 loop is CASSTVYQETQYF. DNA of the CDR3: TGTGCCAGTAGTACGGTTTACCAAGAGACCCAGTACTTC.

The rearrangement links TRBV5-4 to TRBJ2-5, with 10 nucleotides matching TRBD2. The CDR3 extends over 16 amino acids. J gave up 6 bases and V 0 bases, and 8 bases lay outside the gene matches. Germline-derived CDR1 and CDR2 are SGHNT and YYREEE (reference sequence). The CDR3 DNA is TGTGCCAGCAGCTTGGTACCAGCGGGGGGGCTCAAGACCCAGTACTTC. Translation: CASSLVPAGGLKTQYF.

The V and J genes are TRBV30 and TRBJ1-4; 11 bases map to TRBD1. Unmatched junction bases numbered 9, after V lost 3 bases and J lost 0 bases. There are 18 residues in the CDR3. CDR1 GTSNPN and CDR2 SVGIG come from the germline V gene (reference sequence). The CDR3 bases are TGTGCCTGGAGCGTTAAAGGGACAGGGGGGGCAACTAATGAAAAACTGTTTTTT. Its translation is CAWSVKGTGGATNEKLFF.

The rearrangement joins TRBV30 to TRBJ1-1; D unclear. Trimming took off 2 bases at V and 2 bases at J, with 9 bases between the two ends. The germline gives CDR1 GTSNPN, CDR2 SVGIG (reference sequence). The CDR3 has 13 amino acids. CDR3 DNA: TGTGCCTGGAGTTCCGGGTATAACACTGAAGCTTTCTTT. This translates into CAWSSGYNTEAFF.

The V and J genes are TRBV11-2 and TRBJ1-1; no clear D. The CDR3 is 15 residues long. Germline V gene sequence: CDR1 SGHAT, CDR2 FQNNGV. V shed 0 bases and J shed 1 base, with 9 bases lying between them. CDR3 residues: CASSLEGFPNTEAFF. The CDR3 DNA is TGTGCCAGCAGCTTAGAGGGGTTCCCGAACACTGAAGCTTTCTTT.

The CDR3 nucleotides read TGTGCCAGCAGCTTGGAACGGGCCAACACCGGGGAGCTGTTTTTT. This gives the protein CASSLERANTGELFF. J is TRBJ2-2 and V is TRBV5-4; D uncertain. There are 15 residues in the CDR3. Per germline, CDR1 SGHNT and CDR2 YYREEE (reference sequence). Trimming pared 0 bases from V and 2 bases from J, leaving 8 bases between.

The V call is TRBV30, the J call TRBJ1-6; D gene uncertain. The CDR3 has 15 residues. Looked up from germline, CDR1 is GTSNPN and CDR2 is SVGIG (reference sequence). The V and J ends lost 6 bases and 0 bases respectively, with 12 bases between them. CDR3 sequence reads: CACKLSSSYNSPLHF. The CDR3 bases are TGTGCCTGCAAACTAAGTAGCTCCTATAATTCACCCCTCCACTTT. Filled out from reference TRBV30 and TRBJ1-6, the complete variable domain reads SQTIHQWPATLVQPVGSPLSLECTVEGTSNPNLYWYRQAAGRGLQLLFYSVGIGQISSEVPQNLSASRPQDRQFILSSKKLLLSDSGFYLCACKLSSSYNSPLHFGNGTRLTVT.

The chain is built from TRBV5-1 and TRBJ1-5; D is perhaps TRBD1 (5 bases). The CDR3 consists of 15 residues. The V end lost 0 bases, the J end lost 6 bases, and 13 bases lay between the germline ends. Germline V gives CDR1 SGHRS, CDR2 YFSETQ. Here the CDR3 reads CASSLAEGLGQPQHF. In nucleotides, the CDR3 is TGCGCCAGCAGCTTGGCTGAGGGGCTCGGTCAGCCCCAGCATTTT.

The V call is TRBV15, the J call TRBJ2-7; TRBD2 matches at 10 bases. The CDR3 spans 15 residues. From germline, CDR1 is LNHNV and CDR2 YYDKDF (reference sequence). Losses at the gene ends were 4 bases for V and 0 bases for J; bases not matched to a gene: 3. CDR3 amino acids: CATSNPSGGSYEQYF. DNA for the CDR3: TGTGCCACCAGCAATCCTAGCGGGGGCTCCTACGAGCAGTACTTC.

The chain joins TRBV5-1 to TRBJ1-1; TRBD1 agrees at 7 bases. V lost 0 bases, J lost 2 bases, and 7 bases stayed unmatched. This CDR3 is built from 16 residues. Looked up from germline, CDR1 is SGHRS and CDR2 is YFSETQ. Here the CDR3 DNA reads TGCGCCAGCAGCTTGGCCTGGGGACAGCTAAACACTGAAGCTTTCTTT. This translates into CASSLAWGQLNTEAFF.

CDR3 coding DNA: TGTGCCAGCAGTTCCGCGTTAACCCAGGATCAGCCCCAGCATTTT. Translated: CASSSALTQDQPQHF. The chain employs TRBV6-5 and TRBJ1-5, with unresolved D. The CDR3 extends over 15 amino acids. Trimming removed 4 bases from V and 5 bases from J, with 15 bases in between. The germline CDR1 and CDR2 sequences are MNHEY and SVGAGI.

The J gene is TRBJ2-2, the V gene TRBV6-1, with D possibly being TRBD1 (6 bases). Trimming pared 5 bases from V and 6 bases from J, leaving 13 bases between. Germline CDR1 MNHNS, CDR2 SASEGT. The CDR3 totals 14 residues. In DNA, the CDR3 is TGTGCCAGCAGTAACAGGGTGGACGCCGGGGAGCTGTTTTTT. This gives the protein CASSNRVDAGELFF.